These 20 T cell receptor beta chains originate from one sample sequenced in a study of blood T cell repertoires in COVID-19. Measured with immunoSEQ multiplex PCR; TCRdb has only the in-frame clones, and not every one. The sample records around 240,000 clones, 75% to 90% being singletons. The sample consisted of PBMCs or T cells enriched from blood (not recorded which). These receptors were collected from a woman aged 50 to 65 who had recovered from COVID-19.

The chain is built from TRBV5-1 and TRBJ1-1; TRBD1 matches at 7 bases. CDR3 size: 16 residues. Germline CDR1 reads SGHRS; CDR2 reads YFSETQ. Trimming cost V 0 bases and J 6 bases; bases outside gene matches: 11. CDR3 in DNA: TGCGCCAGCAGCTTGGGGGACAGTTATGGGTTCGCTGAAGCTTTCTTT. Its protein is CASSLGDSYGFAEAFF.

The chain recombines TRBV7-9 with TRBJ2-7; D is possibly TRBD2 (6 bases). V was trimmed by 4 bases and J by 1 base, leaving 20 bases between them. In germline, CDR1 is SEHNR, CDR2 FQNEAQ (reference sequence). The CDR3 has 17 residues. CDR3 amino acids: CASSSHGTLIGSYEQYF. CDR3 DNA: TGTGCCAGCAGCTCCCACGGGACTCTTATTGGTTCCTACGAGCAGTACTTC.

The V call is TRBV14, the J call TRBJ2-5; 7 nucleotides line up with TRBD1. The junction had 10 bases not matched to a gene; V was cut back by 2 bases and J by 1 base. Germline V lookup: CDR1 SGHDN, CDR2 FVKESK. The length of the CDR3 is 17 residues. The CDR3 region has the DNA TGTGCCAGCAGCCAACCGCCCGACAGGGTCTTCCAAGAGACCCAGTACTTC. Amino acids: CASSQPPDRVFQETQYF. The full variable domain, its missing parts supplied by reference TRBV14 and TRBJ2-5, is EAGVTQFPSHSVIEKGQTVTLRCDPISGHDNLYWYRRVMGKEIKFLLHFVKESKQDESGMPNNRFLAERTGGTYSTLKVQPAELEDSGVYFCASSQPPDRVFQETQYFGPGTRLLVL.

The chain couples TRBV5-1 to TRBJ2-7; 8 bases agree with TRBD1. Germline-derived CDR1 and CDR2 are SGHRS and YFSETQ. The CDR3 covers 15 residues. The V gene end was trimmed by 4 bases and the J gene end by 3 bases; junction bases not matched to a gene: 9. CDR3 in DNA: TGCGCCAGCAGCCTAGCAGCCGGGACAGGCTACGAGCAGTACTTC. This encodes CASSLAAGTGYEQYF.

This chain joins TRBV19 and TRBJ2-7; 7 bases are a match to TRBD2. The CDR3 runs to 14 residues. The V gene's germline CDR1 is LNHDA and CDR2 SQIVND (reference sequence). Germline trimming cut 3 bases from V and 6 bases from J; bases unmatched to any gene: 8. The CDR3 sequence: CASSITGGRVEQYF. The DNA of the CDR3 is TGTGCCAGTAGTATCACGGGAGGTCGGGTCGAGCAGTACTTC.

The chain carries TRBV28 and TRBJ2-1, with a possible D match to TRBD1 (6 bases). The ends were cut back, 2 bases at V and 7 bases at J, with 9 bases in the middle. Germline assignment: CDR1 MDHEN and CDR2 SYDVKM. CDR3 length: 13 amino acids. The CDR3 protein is CASSLAGVNEQFF. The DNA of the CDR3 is TGTGCCAGCAGTTTAGCAGGGGTGAATGAGCAGTTCTTC.

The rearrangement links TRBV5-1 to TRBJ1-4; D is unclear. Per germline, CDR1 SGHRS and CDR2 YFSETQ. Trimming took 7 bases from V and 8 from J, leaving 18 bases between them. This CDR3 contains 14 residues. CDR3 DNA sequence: TGCGCCAGCGCCGGCGGCCTCGGGAGGGAAAAACTGTTTTTT. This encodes CASAGGLGREKLFF. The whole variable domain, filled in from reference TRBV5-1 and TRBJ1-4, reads KAGVTQTPRYLIKTRGQQVTLSCSPISGHRSVSWYQQTPGQGLQFLFEYFSETQRNKGNFPGRFSGRQFSNSRSEMNVSTLELGDSALYLCASAGGLGREKLFFGSGTQLSVL.

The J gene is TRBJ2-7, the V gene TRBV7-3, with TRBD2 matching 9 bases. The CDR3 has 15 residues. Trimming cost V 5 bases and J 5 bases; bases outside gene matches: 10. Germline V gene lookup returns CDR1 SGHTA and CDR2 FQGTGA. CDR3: CASSPSTSGRDEQYF. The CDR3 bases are TGTGCCAGCAGCCCCTCTACTAGCGGGCGCGACGAGCAGTACTTC.

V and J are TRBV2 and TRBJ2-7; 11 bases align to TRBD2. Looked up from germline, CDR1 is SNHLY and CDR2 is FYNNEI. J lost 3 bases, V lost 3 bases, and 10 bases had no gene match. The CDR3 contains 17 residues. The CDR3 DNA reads TGTGCCAGCAGTGAGGATTTACTAGCGGGAGATCTCTACGAGCAGTACTTC. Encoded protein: CASSEDLLAGDLYEQYF.

CDR3 DNA sequence: TGTGCCAGCAGTGTCAGGGGTAGCAATCAGCCCCAGCATTTT. Translated, it gives CASSVRGSNQPQHF. The rearrangement links TRBV2 to TRBJ1-5; D may be TRBD1 (6 bases). Germline-derived CDR1 and CDR2 are SNHLY and FYNNEI. The CDR3 is 14 residues long. V dropped 4 bases and J dropped 0 bases, with 7 bases sitting between them.

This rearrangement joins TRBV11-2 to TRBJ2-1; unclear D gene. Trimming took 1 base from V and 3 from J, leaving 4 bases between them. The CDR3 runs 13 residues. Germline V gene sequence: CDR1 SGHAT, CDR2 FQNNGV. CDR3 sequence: CASSLGYYNEQFF. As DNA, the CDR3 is TGTGCCAGCAGCTTAGGTTACTACAATGAGCAGTTCTTC.

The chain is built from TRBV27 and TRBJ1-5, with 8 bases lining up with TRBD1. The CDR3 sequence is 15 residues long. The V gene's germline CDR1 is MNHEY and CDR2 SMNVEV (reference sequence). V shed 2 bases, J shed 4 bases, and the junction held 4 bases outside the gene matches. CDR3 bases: TGTGCCAGCAGTTTAAACCGGGACAGGAATCAGCCCCAGCATTTT. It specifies CASSLNRDRNQPQHF.

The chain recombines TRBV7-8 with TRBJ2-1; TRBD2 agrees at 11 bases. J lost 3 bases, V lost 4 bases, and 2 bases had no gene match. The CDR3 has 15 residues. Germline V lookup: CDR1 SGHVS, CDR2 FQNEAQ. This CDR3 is CASSSLAGGYNEQFF. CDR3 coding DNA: TGTGCCAGCAGCTCGCTAGCGGGAGGCTACAATGAGCAGTTCTTC.

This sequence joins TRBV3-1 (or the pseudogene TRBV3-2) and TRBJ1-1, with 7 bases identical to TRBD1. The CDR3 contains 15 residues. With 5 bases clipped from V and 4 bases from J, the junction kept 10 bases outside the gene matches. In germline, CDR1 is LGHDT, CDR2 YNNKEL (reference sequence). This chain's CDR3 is CASSLAGGLGTEAFF. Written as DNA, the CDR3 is TGTGCCAGCAGCTTAGCAGGGGGTTTAGGCACTGAAGCTTTCTTT.

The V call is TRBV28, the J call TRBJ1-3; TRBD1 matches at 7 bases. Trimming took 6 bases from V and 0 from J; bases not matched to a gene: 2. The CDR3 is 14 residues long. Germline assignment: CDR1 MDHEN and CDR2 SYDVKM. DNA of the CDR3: TGTGCCAGCAGCGACAGGGCCTCTGGAAACACCATATATTTT. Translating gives CASSDRASGNTIYF.

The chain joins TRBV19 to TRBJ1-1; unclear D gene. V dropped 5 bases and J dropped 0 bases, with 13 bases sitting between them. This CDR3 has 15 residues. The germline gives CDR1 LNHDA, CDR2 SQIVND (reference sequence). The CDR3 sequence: CASSFNPGLNTEAFF. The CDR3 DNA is TGTGCCAGTAGTTTCAACCCGGGTCTGAACACTGAAGCTTTCTTT.

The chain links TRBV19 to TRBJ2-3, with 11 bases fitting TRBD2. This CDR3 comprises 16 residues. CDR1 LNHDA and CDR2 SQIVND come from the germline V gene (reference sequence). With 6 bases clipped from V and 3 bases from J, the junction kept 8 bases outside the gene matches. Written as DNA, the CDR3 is TGTGCCAGTAGGAATAGCGGGAGGGCCGGGACAGATACGCAGTATTTT. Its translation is CASRNSGRAGTDTQYF.

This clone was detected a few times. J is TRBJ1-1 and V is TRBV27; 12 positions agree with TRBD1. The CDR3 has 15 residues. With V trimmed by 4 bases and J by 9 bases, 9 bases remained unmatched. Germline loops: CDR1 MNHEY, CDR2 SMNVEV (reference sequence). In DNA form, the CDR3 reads TGTGCCAGCAGTTCAGACGGGGACAGGGGGCACAAAGCTTTCTTT. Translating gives CASSSDGDRGHKAFF.

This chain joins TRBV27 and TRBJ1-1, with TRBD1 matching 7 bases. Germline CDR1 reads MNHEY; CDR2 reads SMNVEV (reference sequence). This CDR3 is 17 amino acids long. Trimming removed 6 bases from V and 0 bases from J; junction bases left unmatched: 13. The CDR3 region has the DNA TGTGCCAGCAGCCCACCCGTATTTACAGGGGTGAACACTGAAGCTTTCTTT. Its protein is CASSPPVFTGVNTEAFF.

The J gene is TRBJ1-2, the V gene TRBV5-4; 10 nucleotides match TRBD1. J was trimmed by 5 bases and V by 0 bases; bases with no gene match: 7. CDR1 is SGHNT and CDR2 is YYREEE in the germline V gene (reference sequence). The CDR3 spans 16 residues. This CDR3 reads CASSLDGTGVGYGYTF. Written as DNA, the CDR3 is TGTGCCAGCAGCTTGGATGGGACAGGGGTAGGATATGGCTACACCTTC. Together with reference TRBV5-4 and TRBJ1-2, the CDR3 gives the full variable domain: ETGVTQSPTHLIKTRGQQVTLRCSSQSGHNTVSWYQQALGQGPQFIFQYYREEENGRGNFPPRFSGLQFPNYSSELNVNALELDDSALYLCASSLDGTGVGYGYTFGSGTRLTVV.